The rows below give T cell receptor beta chains drawn from one sample of a study of monozygotic twins with inflammatory bowel disease. After re-calling the 5' RACE reads, TCRdb lists one entry per CDR3 protein, DNA absent. In total, the table holds about 93,000 distinct CDR3 sequences. The sequencing sample was made of blood. These receptors all stem from a human donor with ulcerative colitis or Crohn's disease, or a healthy co-twin of an affected twin (not recorded which). Both conserved end residues are part of each CDR3. Clone size, where shown, is once, few, many, or a class for clones that have expanded.

cdr3_aa: CASSPGLGSANTGELFF
clone_size: .
v_call: TRBV7-8
j_call: TRBJ2-2

cdr3_aa: CSAEVAGMSTDTQYF
clone_size: .
v_call: TRBV20-1
j_call: TRBJ2-3

cdr3_aa: CASSLRRSTDTQYF
clone_size: .
v_call: TRBV7-2
j_call: TRBJ2-3

cdr3_aa: CASRPGQGRRSSYEQYF
clone_size: .
v_call: TRBV12-3/TRBV12-4
j_call: TRBJ2-7

cdr3_aa: CASSPMGGDNGYTF
clone_size: .
v_call: TRBV18
j_call: TRBJ1-2

cdr3_aa: CSASLDIQRTEAFF
clone_size: .
v_call: TRBV20-1
j_call: TRBJ1-1

cdr3_aa: CSATGFGNQPQHF
clone_size: medium-sized
v_call: TRBV20-1
j_call: TRBJ1-5

cdr3_aa: CASSDSGRGDYGYTF
clone_size: .
v_call: TRBV27
j_call: TRBJ1-2

cdr3_aa: CASSTTNNEQFF
clone_size: .
v_call: TRBV11-3
j_call: TRBJ2-1

cdr3_aa: CASRSELNTEAFF
clone_size: .
v_call: TRBV27
j_call: TRBJ1-1

cdr3_aa: CASSDNRGASYEQYF
clone_size: .
v_call: TRBV25-1
j_call: TRBJ2-7

cdr3_aa: CASSFSGTANNSPLHF
clone_size: .
v_call: TRBV6-5
j_call: TRBJ1-6

cdr3_aa: CASSGISGNEQYF
clone_size: .
v_call: TRBV5-4
j_call: TRBJ2-7

cdr3_aa: CASSLRTGFGYTF
clone_size: .
v_call: TRBV5-1
j_call: TRBJ1-2

cdr3_aa: CASRYRGVSGELFF
clone_size: .
v_call: TRBV7-2
j_call: TRBJ2-2

cdr3_aa: CASSFRLLAGGPDTQYF
clone_size: .
v_call: TRBV5-6
j_call: TRBJ2-3

cdr3_aa: CASSPPRALKGNTEAFF
clone_size: .
v_call: TRBV6-1
j_call: TRBJ1-1

cdr3_aa: CSAPSAGARGSTDTQYF
clone_size: .
v_call: TRBV20-1
j_call: TRBJ2-3

cdr3_aa: CASSLGGGTEAFF
clone_size: .
v_call: TRBV5-4
j_call: TRBJ1-1

cdr3_aa: CASQKGVNGLNEKLFF
clone_size: .
v_call: TRBV12-3/TRBV12-4
j_call: TRBJ1-4

cdr3_aa: CATSRDVGFGNTIYF
clone_size: .
v_call: TRBV15
j_call: TRBJ1-3

cdr3_aa: CASSQGGETQYF
clone_size: .
v_call: TRBV5-5
j_call: TRBJ2-5

cdr3_aa: CASSLLGTTRGGDTQYF
clone_size: .
v_call: TRBV7-2
j_call: TRBJ2-3

cdr3_aa: CASSLGDRWTGELFF
clone_size: .
v_call: TRBV5-1
j_call: TRBJ2-2

cdr3_aa: CASSLVVTLVEADTQYF
clone_size: .
v_call: TRBV5-5
j_call: TRBJ2-3

cdr3_aa: CASSASGVQETQYF
clone_size: .
v_call: TRBV2
j_call: TRBJ2-5

cdr3_aa: CSAKPTGRVHEQFF
clone_size: .
v_call: TRBV20-1
j_call: TRBJ2-1

cdr3_aa: CASSVGLAPEETQYF
clone_size: .
v_call: TRBV7-2
j_call: TRBJ2-5

cdr3_aa: CATSRWDRDTGELFF
clone_size: .
v_call: TRBV15
j_call: TRBJ2-2

cdr3_aa: CASSLAPNRGKNQPQHF
clone_size: .
v_call: TRBV12-3/TRBV12-4
j_call: TRBJ1-5

cdr3_aa: CSAQGSNYGYTF
clone_size: .
v_call: TRBV20-1
j_call: TRBJ1-2

cdr3_aa: CASSFGQSGVNTEALF
clone_size: .
v_call: TRBV5-1
j_call: TRBJ1-1

cdr3_aa: CASTPMDRGTSGQGAFF
clone_size: .
v_call: TRBV19
j_call: TRBJ1-1

cdr3_aa: CASSYGYGEQFF
clone_size: .
v_call: TRBV6-5
j_call: TRBJ2-1

cdr3_aa: CSVGPSANIQYF
clone_size: .
v_call: TRBV29-1
j_call: TRBJ2-4

cdr3_aa: CSVEDRGLITEAFF
clone_size: .
v_call: TRBV29-1
j_call: TRBJ1-1

cdr3_aa: CASRSLSGATNEKLFF
clone_size: .
v_call: TRBV5-6
j_call: TRBJ1-4

cdr3_aa: CSATAGGWTGEKLFF
clone_size: .
v_call: TRBV20-1
j_call: TRBJ1-4

cdr3_aa: CASSLDRTGNTIYF
clone_size: .
v_call: TRBV12-3/TRBV12-4
j_call: TRBJ1-3

cdr3_aa: CASSWTGGTVSYEQYF
clone_size: .
v_call: TRBV5-1
j_call: TRBJ2-7

cdr3_aa: CSAGGWPPWYSNQPQHF
clone_size: .
v_call: TRBV20-1
j_call: TRBJ1-5

cdr3_aa: CASSLLGNTGELFF
clone_size: .
v_call: TRBV7-9
j_call: TRBJ2-2

cdr3_aa: CASVQGSSSYNEQFF
clone_size: .
v_call: TRBV18
j_call: TRBJ2-1

cdr3_aa: CPEGSHQPQHF
clone_size: .
v_call: TRBV20-1
j_call: TRBJ1-5

cdr3_aa: CASSLGRLTDTQYF
clone_size: .
v_call: TRBV11-3
j_call: TRBJ2-3

cdr3_aa: CASRPHRGWDTEAFF
clone_size: .
v_call: TRBV7-3
j_call: TRBJ1-1

cdr3_aa: CASSPPTGRAFF
clone_size: .
v_call: TRBV3-1
j_call: TRBJ1-1

cdr3_aa: CASAGGRNQPQHF
clone_size: .
v_call: TRBV6-6
j_call: TRBJ1-5

cdr3_aa: CASSQDLPYEQYF
clone_size: .
v_call: TRBV3-1
j_call: TRBJ2-7

cdr3_aa: CASSEWGLAFF
clone_size: .
v_call: TRBV2
j_call: TRBJ2-1

cdr3_aa: CSAKPGQGVSNQPQHF
clone_size: .
v_call: TRBV20-1
j_call: TRBJ1-5

cdr3_aa: CASSLSGTVPSGANVLTF
clone_size: .
v_call: TRBV5-1
j_call: TRBJ2-6

cdr3_aa: CASSPGGPSSYEQYF
clone_size: .
v_call: TRBV5-1
j_call: TRBJ2-7

cdr3_aa: CASSLVQETQYF
clone_size: .
v_call: TRBV11-2
j_call: TRBJ2-5

cdr3_aa: CASSITGSSYEQYF
clone_size: .
v_call: TRBV19
j_call: TRBJ2-7

cdr3_aa: CSGGGVTSGTQYF
clone_size: .
v_call: TRBV20-1
j_call: TRBJ2-3

cdr3_aa: CASSLGQPSEAFF
clone_size: .
v_call: TRBV5-1
j_call: TRBJ1-1

cdr3_aa: CASSPRGLNEKLFF
clone_size: .
v_call: TRBV6-6
j_call: TRBJ1-4

cdr3_aa: CASSLFGPPNTGELFF
clone_size: .
v_call: TRBV5-8
j_call: TRBJ2-2

cdr3_aa: CASSLGQTATNENLFF
clone_size: .
v_call: TRBV12-3/TRBV12-4
j_call: TRBJ1-4